The present entry profiles one T cell receptor (beta chain) with its context. The sample originates from a study of blood T cell repertoires in COVID-19. Whole-study context: Whether acute or convalescent, the COVID-19 samples came from the United States, Italy and Spain. T cells, B-cell-depleted T cells, or PBMCs supplied cDNA or gDNA.

Germline assignment: CDR1 MRHNA and CDR2 SNTAGT. CDR3 length: 15 amino acids. The V segment lost 4 bases and the J segment 0 bases; nucleotides outside the gene matches: 2. Study processing details: Reference gene primers were amplified, and this amplification served to estimate nucleated cell counts. Assay used: immunoSEQ multiplex PCR; TCRdb lists only in-frame clones, some missing. V and J calls and clone size are as listed in that table; D and trimming were resolved from the DNA. In the table there are approximately 45,000 clones, approximately 90% of which are singletons. This sequence joins TRBV6-4 and TRBJ2-3, with 9 bases matching TRBD1. The sample comprised peripheral blood. This TCR came from a man aged 70 or older with acute or convalescent COVID-19. The CDR3 DNA is TGTGCCAGCAGTGCCGGACAGGGGAGCACAGATACGCAGTATTTT. Its protein product is CASSAGQGSTDTQYF.